The T cell receptor beta chain under discussion was sequenced for a study of CD8 T cells in Susac syndrome. The overall study: Patients with Susac syndrome had blood drawn and were at that point therapy-naive, on corticosteroids, or on intravenous immunoglobulin alone. Study-level points and caveats: Susac-specific public clones in total CD8+ repertoires numbered 15 to 20; in CD8+ TEMRA repertoires, they numbered 4 to 6.

The authors sequenced TCR beta from blood CD8+ and CD4+ T cells. cDNA came from 0.5 to 1 ug RNA primed by random hexamers. Multiplex PCR with immunoSEQ amplified the TCR beta CDR3 across 54 Vbeta and 13 Jbeta. TCRdb analysed the immunoSEQ multiplex PCR reads with MiXCR anew, one entry per CDR3 protein. This table has 200,000 or so distinct CDR3 sequences, 95% appearing once. Germline CDR1 and CDR2: KGHSY and FQNENV. V shed 8 bases and J shed 0 bases, with 11 bases lying between them. The CDR3 extends over 14 amino acids. As to this clonotype: Its antigen is unknown.

This sequence originates from a human donor with Susac syndrome. Sequencing input: CD8+ T cells from PBMCs. The chain links TRBV16 to TRBJ1-3, with a weak D call TRBD1 (6 bases). The CDR3 bases are TGTGCCAGCGGACGGACAGCCTCTGGAAACACCATATATTTT. Translation: CASGRTASGNTIYF.